The source of this T cell receptor (beta chain) is a study of CD8 T cells in ankylosing spondylitis. MiXCR, applied by TCRdb to the 5' RACE reads, yields one record per CDR3 protein. This table has approximately 45,000 distinct CDR3 sequences, about 4.2% appearing once. This clonotype was counted many times. The length of the CDR3 is 18 residues. From germline, CDR1 is SGDLS and CDR2 YYNGEE. With V trimmed by 2 bases and J by 4 bases, 14 bases remained unmatched. The material sequenced was blood, either unsorted or a sorted T cell fraction (not recorded which). The J gene is TRBJ2-1, the V gene TRBV9; TRBD1 matches 8 bases. The TCR originated in a female donor with ankylosing spondylitis or in good health (not recorded which). CDR3 DNA sequence: TGTGCCAGCAGCGTGACCGCTCTCGGGACAGGCCCGTACAATGAGCAGTTCTTC. This gives the protein CASSVTALGTGPYNEQFF.